This TCR beta chain was documented in a study of blood T cell repertoires in COVID-19. Study-level background: Collection of acute and convalescent COVID-19 samples took place in the United States, Italy and Spain.

The germline V and J ends were trimmed by 7 bases and 5 bases, with 17 bases remaining between them. CDR3 length equals 15 residues. The germline CDR1 and CDR2 sequences are MNHEY and SVGAGI. Method: immunoSEQ multiplex PCR; TCRdb's copy keeps in-frame clones and lacks some. The sample holds approximately 68,000 clones; approximately 85% are singletons and the top ten take 35% to 40%. Sequenced material: peripheral blood. The TCR sequence derives from a woman over 75 with active or convalescent COVID-19. V gene TRBV6-5 combines with J gene TRBJ1-4; tentatively, D is TRBD1 (6 bases). CDR3 DNA sequence: TGTGCCAGCAAGGAAGAGGGACAAAGAAATGAAAAACTGTTTTTT. Translated: CASKEEGQRNEKLFF.